What follows are 25 T cell receptor beta chains derived from one specimen sequenced in a study of blood T cell repertoires in COVID-19. Data came from immunoSEQ multiplex PCR; TCRdb stores just in-frame clones and leaves some out. The table has some 200,000 clones, around 84% seen once. Sequencing was performed on peripheral blood. These receptors came from a man aged 25-45 years with active or convalescent COVID-19.

V and J are TRBV5-5 and TRBJ1-4; 12 nucleotides align to TRBD1. Germline V gives CDR1 SGHKS, CDR2 YYEKEE (reference sequence). CDR3 size: 18 residues. With 4 bases clipped from V and 8 bases from J, the junction kept 15 bases outside the gene matches. The CDR3 coding sequence is TGTGCCAGCAGCGTAACCGCCGGGACAGGGGGCGTAGGGGAAAAACTGTTTTTT. Protein: CASSVTAGTGGVGEKLFF.

The chain recombines TRBV19 with TRBJ1-2; 8 bases agree with TRBD1. Germline values: CDR1 LNHDA, CDR2 SQIVND (reference sequence). Trimming removed 5 bases from V and 7 bases from J; junction bases left unmatched: 18. The CDR3 totals 17 residues. For the CDR3, the DNA is TGTGCCAGTAGTCCTCCGGGACAGGCCCGCCGGGGGTCTGGCTACACCTTC. Protein product: CASSPPGQARRGSGYTF.

This clone was seen a single time. V gene TRBV28 combines with J gene TRBJ1-5; a weak D match, TRBD1 (6 bases). With 2 bases removed from V and 2 bases from J, the gap between germline ends came to 13 bases. Germline V gene sequence: CDR1 MDHEN, CDR2 SYDVKM. This CDR3 has 16 amino acids. The CDR3 is CASSLGWGGGNQPQHF. CDR3 DNA: TGTGCCAGCAGTTTAGGATGGGGGGGCGGCAATCAGCCCCAGCATTTT. The variable domain in full, completed from reference TRBV28 and TRBJ1-5, reads DVKVTQSSRYLVKRTGEKVFLECVQDMDHENMFWYRQDPGLGLRLIYFSYDVKMKEKGDIPEGYSVSREKKERFSLILESASTNQTSMYLCASSLGWGGGNQPQHFGDGTRLSIL.

The genes are TRBV7-2 and TRBJ2-2, with D possibly being TRBD2 (5 bases). CDR1 and CDR2 from the germline V gene are SGHTA and FQGNSA. The CDR3 is 15 amino acids. Trimming pared 1 base from V and 6 bases from J, leaving 12 bases between. The CDR3 loop reads CASSLGVSGSGELFF. CDR3 coding DNA: TGTGCCAGCAGCTTAGGGGTCTCGGGGTCCGGGGAGCTGTTTTTT. The full variable domain, in which reference TRBV7-2 and TRBJ2-2 provide the parts outside the CDR3, is GAGVSQSPSNKVTEKGKDVELRCDPISGHTALYWYRQSLGQGLEFLIYFQGNSAPDKSGLPSDRFSAERTGGSVSTLTIQRTQQEDSAVYLCASSLGVSGSGELFFGEGSRLTVL.

The chain couples TRBV13 to TRBJ2-5; D is possibly TRBD2 (6 bases). This CDR3 region has 16 residues. V was pared by 1 base and J by 3 bases, with 15 bases between. Germline V gene data show CDR1 as PRHDT and CDR2 as FYEKMQ (reference sequence). The CDR3 nucleotides read TGTGCCAGCAGCTTAGAGCGGCTAGCGTCTAAAGAGACCCAGTACTTC. Translated, it gives CASSLERLASKETQYF.

The chain employs TRBV28 and TRBJ1-5; TRBD1 matches at 7 bases. V gave up 2 bases and J gave up 0 bases; unmatched junction bases: 4. This CDR3 has 16 residues. Germline loops: CDR1 MDHEN, CDR2 SYDVKM. The CDR3 bases are TGTGCCAGCAGTTTAGACAGGGCAACTAGCAATCAGCCCCAGCATTTT. It is translated as CASSLDRATSNQPQHF.

In nucleotides, the CDR3 is TGTGCCAGCGGGGGGGACCAAGCCAGGCGTTTTAATGAAAAACTGTTTTTT. Translation: CASGGDQARRFNEKLFF. The J gene is TRBJ1-4, the V gene TRBV3-1 (or the pseudogene TRBV3-2); a possible D gene is TRBD1 (5 bases). The CDR3 length is 17 residues. Germline CDR1 reads LGHDT; CDR2 reads YNNKEL (reference sequence). Trimming pared 8 bases from V and 4 bases from J, leaving 23 bases between.

This chain links TRBV19 with TRBJ1-6; tentatively, D is TRBD1 (6 bases). The germline CDR1 and CDR2 sequences are LNHDA and SQIVND (reference sequence). Trimming cost V 3 bases and J 0 bases, with 21 bases left between them. There are 20 residues in the CDR3. The CDR3 sequence: CASSILRGQGIGSYNSPLHF. The CDR3 DNA sequence: TGTGCCAGTAGTATCTTACGAGGGCAGGGGATCGGCTCCTATAATTCACCCCTCCACTTT.

V is TRBV10-1 and J is TRBJ1-1; maybe TRBD1 (6 bases). Deletions cut 4 bases from V and 3 bases from J, with 15 bases between. The V gene's germline CDR1 is WNHNN and CDR2 SYGVQD (reference sequence). This CDR3 spans 15 amino acids. CDR3 region: CASSAGTTGHTEAFF. Written as DNA, the CDR3 is TGCGCCAGCAGTGCGGGGACAACCGGACACACTGAAGCTTTCTTT.

The V and J genes are TRBV5-1 and TRBJ2-1, with D possibly matching TRBD2 (5 bases). The CDR3 runs 14 residues. The germline V and J ends were trimmed by 4 bases and 8 bases, with 16 bases remaining between them. Germline assignment: CDR1 SGHRS and CDR2 YFSETQ. CDR3 sequence (DNA): TGCGCCAGCAGCCCTGGACGGGGTAGCGATGAGCAGTTCTTC. Amino acids: CASSPGRGSDEQFF. Drawing the rest from reference TRBV5-1 and TRBJ2-1, the complete variable domain is KAGVTQTPRYLIKTRGQQVTLSCSPISGHRSVSWYQQTPGQGLQFLFEYFSETQRNKGNFPGRFSGRQFSNSRSEMNVSTLELGDSALYLCASSPGRGSDEQFFGPGTRLTVL.

This chain uses TRBV6-4 with TRBJ1-1, with D possibly being TRBD1 (6 bases). The CDR3 has 15 residues. V lost 6 bases to trimming and J lost 0 bases, with 14 bases between them. Germline V lookup: CDR1 MRHNA, CDR2 SNTAGT. The CDR3 protein is CASRVNRVMNTEAFF. Written as DNA, the CDR3 is TGTGCCAGCAGAGTTAACAGGGTGATGAACACTGAAGCTTTCTTT.

This clone was detected once. This sequence joins TRBV29-1 and TRBJ2-5; TRBD1 agrees at 7 bases. The CDR3 length is 14 residues. CDR1 and CDR2 (germline): SQVTM, ANQGSEA. With V trimmed by 1 base and J by 4 bases, 6 bases remained unmatched. The CDR3 DNA reads TGCAGCGTTGAAGGGGGACAGAAACGAGAGACCCAGTACTTC. This sequence encodes CSVEGGQKRETQYF.

This sequence joins TRBV9 and TRBJ2-7; TRBD1 might be the D (6 bases). Germline lookup yields CDR1 SGDLS and CDR2 YYNGEE. This CDR3 region has 15 residues. V lost 4 bases and J 3 bases, leaving 17 bases between the germline ends. CDR3 region: CASSLRDTMNYEQYF. In DNA, the CDR3 is TGTGCCAGCAGCCTACGGGACACTATGAACTACGAGCAGTACTTC.

This clone appeared a few times. The genes are TRBV10-3 and TRBJ2-4; perhaps TRBD2 as D (5 bases). The germline gives CDR1 ENHRY, CDR2 SYGVKD. V lost 4 bases and J 4 bases, leaving 14 bases between the germline ends. The CDR3 has 15 amino acids. CDR3 coding DNA: TGTGCCATCAGTGCCTCGGGGAGTGGGAAAAACATTCAGTACTTC. Translating it yields CAISASGSGKNIQYF.

Only one count was recorded for this clone. The J gene is TRBJ1-3, the V gene TRBV10-3; TRBD1 is a possible D gene (6 bases). Trimming removed 7 bases from V and 2 bases from J, with 12 bases in between. The CDR3 is 14 residues long. Germline loops: CDR1 ENHRY, CDR2 SYGVKD. The CDR3 sequence is CAIKGDAAGNTIYF. The CDR3, as DNA: TGTGCCATCAAGGGGGACGCCGCTGGAAACACCATATATTTT.

The genes are TRBV7-9 and TRBJ1-6; 8 bases are a match to TRBD1. With 5 bases clipped from V and 8 bases from J, the junction kept 8 bases outside the gene matches. The CDR3 has 15 amino acids. Germline loops: CDR1 SEHNR, CDR2 FQNEAQ (reference sequence). Here the CDR3 reads CASSVAGGADSPLHF. CDR3 sequence (DNA): TGTGCCAGCAGCGTCGCAGGGGGCGCGGATTCACCCCTCCACTTT.

The J gene is TRBJ2-7, the V gene TRBV28; 10 bases are shared with TRBD2. J was trimmed by 5 bases and V by 7 bases; bases with no gene match: 11. There are 15 residues in the CDR3. Looked up from germline, CDR1 is MDHEN and CDR2 is SYDVKM. The CDR3 spells CASTATSGKIHEQYF. CDR3 in DNA: TGTGCCAGCACCGCTACTAGCGGGAAGATCCACGAGCAGTACTTC.

The chain recombines TRBV4-1 with TRBJ2-5, with D tentatively TRBD2 (6 bases). Germline lookup yields CDR1 MGHRA and CDR2 YSYEKL. The CDR3 runs to 15 residues. Trimming took off 5 bases at V and 3 bases at J, with 16 bases between the two ends. CDR3 loop: CASSTLRRGKETQYF. The CDR3 coding sequence is TGCGCCAGCAGCACCCTCCGACGGGGGAAAGAGACCCAGTACTTC.

J is TRBJ2-1 and V is TRBV4-3; possible D gene TRBD1, 6 bases. Trimming removed 3 bases from V and 2 bases from J, with 11 bases in between. Germline CDR1 LGHNA, CDR2 YSLEER. The CDR3 sequence is 15 residues long. In DNA form, the CDR3 reads TGCGCCAGCAGCCAGGTGCAGGGGCCCTACAATGAGCAGTTCTTC. Translating it yields CASSQVQGPYNEQFF.

This chain uses TRBV29-1 with TRBJ2-5, with D perhaps TRBD1 (6 bases). The CDR3 has 14 residues. Germline loops: CDR1 SQVTM, CDR2 ANQGSEA. Trimming pared 6 bases from V and 4 bases from J, leaving 18 bases between. Written as DNA, the CDR3 is TGCAGCGTGGGCTTCCCAGGGGATGGAGAGACCCAGTACTTC. The encoded protein is CSVGFPGDGETQYF.

The gene calls are TRBV27 and TRBJ2-4, with 10 positions matching TRBD1. Trimming removed 3 bases from V and 6 bases from J; junction bases left unmatched: 5. Germline values: CDR1 MNHEY, CDR2 SMNVEV (reference sequence). The CDR3 spans 15 residues. The CDR3 DNA follows: TGTGCCAGCAGTTTTGACAGGGGGCAATTAAACATTCAGTACTTC. Its translation: CASSFDRGQLNIQYF.

Remarks on this clone: Different DNA sequences within this sample yield the same CDR3. The gene calls are TRBV27 and TRBJ2-2, with 7 bases matching TRBD2. Trimming removed 2 bases from V and 4 bases from J; junction bases left unmatched: 1. Germline V gene lookup returns CDR1 MNHEY and CDR2 SMNVEV (reference sequence). The CDR3 contains 14 residues. CDR3 nucleotide sequence: TGTGCCAGCAGTTTAAGGGAGGGCACCGGGGAGCTGTTTTTT. It specifies CASSLREGTGELFF.

The chain combines TRBV2 with TRBJ2-5; TRBD2 aligns across 11 bases. The V segment lost 6 bases and the J segment 1 base; nucleotides outside the gene matches: 7. This CDR3 is built from 16 residues. CDR1 is SNHLY, CDR2 FYNNEI, per germline. The CDR3 sequence is CASSPALAGGQETQYF. The CDR3 DNA follows: TGTGCCAGCAGCCCAGCGCTAGCGGGGGGCCAAGAGACCCAGTACTTC.

The chain carries TRBV10-3 and TRBJ2-3; TRBD1 aligns across 12 bases. V was pared by 5 bases and J by 6 bases, with 3 bases of the junction left unmatched. CDR3 length: 14 amino acids. Germline V CDR1 and CDR2: ENHRY, SYGVKD. CDR3 loop: CAISPGTGGDTQYF. The CDR3 DNA follows: TGTGCCATCAGTCCCGGGACAGGGGGCGATACGCAGTATTTT.

The J gene is TRBJ1-5, the V gene TRBV27; 7 bases are shared with TRBD1. The CDR3 totals 16 residues. V was pared by 4 bases and J by 3 bases, with 9 bases of the junction left unmatched. Germline CDR1 MNHEY, CDR2 SMNVEV (reference sequence). The CDR3 reads CASSSTGSRLNQPQHF. CDR3 bases: TGTGCCAGCAGTTCGACAGGGTCCCGGCTCAATCAGCCCCAGCATTTT.